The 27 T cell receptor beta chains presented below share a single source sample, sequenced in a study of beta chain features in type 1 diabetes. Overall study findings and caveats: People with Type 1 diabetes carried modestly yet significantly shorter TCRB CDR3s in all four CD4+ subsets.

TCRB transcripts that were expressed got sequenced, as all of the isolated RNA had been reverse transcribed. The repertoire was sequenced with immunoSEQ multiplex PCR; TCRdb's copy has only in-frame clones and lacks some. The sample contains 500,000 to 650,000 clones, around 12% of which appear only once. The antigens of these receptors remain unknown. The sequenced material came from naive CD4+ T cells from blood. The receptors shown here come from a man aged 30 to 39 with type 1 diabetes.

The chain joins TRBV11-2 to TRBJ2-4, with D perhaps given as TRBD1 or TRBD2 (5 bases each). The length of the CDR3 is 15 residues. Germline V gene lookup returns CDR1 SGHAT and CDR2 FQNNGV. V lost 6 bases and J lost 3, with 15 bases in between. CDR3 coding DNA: TGTGCCAGCAGGACACTGGGACGGGGCAAAAACATTCAGTACTTC. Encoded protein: CASRTLGRGKNIQYF.

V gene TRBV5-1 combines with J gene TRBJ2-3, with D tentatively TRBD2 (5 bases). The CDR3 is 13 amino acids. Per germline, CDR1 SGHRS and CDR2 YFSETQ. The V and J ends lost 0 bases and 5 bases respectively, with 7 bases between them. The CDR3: CASSLERVDTQYF. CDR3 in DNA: TGCGCCAGCAGCTTGGAGAGGGTAGATACGCAGTATTTT. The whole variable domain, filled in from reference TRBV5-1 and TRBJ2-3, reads KAGVTQTPRYLIKTRGQQVTLSCSPISGHRSVSWYQQTPGQGLQFLFEYFSETQRNKGNFPGRFSGRQFSNSRSEMNVSTLELGDSALYLCASSLERVDTQYFGPGTRLTVL.

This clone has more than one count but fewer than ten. The CDR3: CASSPGQHYEQYF. The CDR3 nucleotides read TGTGCCAGCAGTCCGGGACAGCACTACGAGCAGTACTTC. This chain links TRBV27 with TRBJ2-7; 7 bases map to TRBD1. CDR3 length: 13 amino acids. Trimming removed 5 bases from V and 3 bases from J; junction bases left unmatched: 4. Germline CDR1 reads MNHEY; CDR2 reads SMNVEV (reference sequence).

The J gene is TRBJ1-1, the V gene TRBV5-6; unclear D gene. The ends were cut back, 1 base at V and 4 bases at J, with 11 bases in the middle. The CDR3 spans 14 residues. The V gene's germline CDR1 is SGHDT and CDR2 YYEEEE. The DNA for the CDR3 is TGTGCCAGCAGCTTGTACACTTTGGGCACTGAAGCTTTCTTT. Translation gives CASSLYTLGTEAFF.

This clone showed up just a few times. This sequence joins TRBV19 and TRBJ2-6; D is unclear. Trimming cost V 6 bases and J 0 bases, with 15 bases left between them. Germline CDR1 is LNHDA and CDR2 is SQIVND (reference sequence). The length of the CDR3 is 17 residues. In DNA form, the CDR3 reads TGTGCCAGTAGGACCGGACGGGCGAGCTCTGGGGCCAACGTCCTGACTTTC. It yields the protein CASRTGRASSGANVLTF.

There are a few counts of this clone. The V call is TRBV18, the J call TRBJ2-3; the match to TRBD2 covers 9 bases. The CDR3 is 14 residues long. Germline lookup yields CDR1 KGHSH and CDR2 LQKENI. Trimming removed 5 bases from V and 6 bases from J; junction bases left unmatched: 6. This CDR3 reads CASSSAGGEDTQYF. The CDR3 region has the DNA TGTGCCAGCTCATCGGCGGGAGGGGAGGATACGCAGTATTTT. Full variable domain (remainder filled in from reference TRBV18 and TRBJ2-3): NAGVMQNPRHLVRRRGQEARLRCSPMKGHSHVYWYRQLPEEGLKFMVYLQKENIIDESGMPKERFSAEFPKEGPSILRIQQVVRGDSAAYFCASSSAGGEDTQYFGPGTRLTVL.

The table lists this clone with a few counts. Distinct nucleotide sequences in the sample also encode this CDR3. The CDR3 reads CSARQETQYF. For the CDR3, the DNA is TGCAGTGCCAGGCAAGAGACCCAGTACTTC. The chain carries TRBV20-1 and TRBJ2-5; D not resolved. This CDR3 has 10 amino acids. Germline CDR1 and CDR2: DFQATT and SNEGSKA (reference sequence). Trimming pared 6 bases from V and 2 bases from J, leaving 4 bases between.

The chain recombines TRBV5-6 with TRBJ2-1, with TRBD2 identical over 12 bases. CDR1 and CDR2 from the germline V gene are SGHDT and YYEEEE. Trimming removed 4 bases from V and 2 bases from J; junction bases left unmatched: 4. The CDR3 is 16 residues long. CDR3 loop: CASSPTSGGTYNEQFF. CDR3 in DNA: TGTGCCAGCAGCCCCACTAGCGGGGGGACCTACAATGAGCAGTTCTTC.

The CDR3 sequence: CASSTARASTDTQYF. The CDR3, as DNA: TGCGCCAGCAGCACTGCCCGAGCAAGCACAGATACGCAGTATTTT. The chain is built from TRBV5-1 and TRBJ2-3; D is ambiguous. The CDR3 spans 15 residues. CDR1 is SGHRS, CDR2 YFSETQ, per germline. V lost 4 bases and J 0 bases, leaving 12 bases between the germline ends.

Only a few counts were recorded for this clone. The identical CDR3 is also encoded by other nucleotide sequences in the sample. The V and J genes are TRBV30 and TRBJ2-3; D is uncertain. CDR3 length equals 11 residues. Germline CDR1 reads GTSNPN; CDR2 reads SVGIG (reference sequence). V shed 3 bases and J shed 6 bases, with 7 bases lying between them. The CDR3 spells CAWSPSDTQYF. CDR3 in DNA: TGTGCCTGGAGCCCCTCCGATACGCAGTATTTT. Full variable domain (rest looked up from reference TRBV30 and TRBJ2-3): SQTIHQWPATLVQPVGSPLSLECTVEGTSNPNLYWYRQAAGRGLQLLFYSVGIGQISSEVPQNLSASRPQDRQFILSSKKLLLSDSGFYLCAWSPSDTQYFGPGTRLTVL.

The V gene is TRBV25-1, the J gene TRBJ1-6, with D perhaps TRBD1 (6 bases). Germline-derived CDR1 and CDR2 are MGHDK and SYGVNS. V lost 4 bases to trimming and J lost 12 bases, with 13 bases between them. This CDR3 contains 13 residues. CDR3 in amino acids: CASSAEGHQPLHF. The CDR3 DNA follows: TGTGCCAGCAGTGCTGAGGGACACCAACCCCTCCACTTT.

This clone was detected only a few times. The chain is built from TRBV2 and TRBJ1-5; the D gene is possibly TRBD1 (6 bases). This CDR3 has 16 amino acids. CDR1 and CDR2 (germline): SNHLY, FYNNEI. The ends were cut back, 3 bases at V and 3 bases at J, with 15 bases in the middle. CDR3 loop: CASSDFGQGNNQPQHF. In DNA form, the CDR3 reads TGTGCCAGCAGTGACTTCGGGCAGGGGAACAATCAGCCCCAGCATTTT. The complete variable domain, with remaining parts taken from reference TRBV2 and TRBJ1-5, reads EPEVTQTPSHQVTQMGQEVILRCVPISNHLYFYWYRQILGQKVEFLVSFYNNEISEKSEIFDDQFSVERPDGSNFTLKIRSTKLEDSAMYFCASSDFGQGNNQPQHFGDGTRLSIL.

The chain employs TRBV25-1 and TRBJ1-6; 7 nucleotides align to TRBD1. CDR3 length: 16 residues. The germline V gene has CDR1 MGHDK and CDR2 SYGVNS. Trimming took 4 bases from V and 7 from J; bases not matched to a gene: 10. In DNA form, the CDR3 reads TGTGCCAGCAGTGCCCAGGGGGTGTGGGGGAATTCACCCCTCCACTTT. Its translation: CASSAQGVWGNSPLHF.

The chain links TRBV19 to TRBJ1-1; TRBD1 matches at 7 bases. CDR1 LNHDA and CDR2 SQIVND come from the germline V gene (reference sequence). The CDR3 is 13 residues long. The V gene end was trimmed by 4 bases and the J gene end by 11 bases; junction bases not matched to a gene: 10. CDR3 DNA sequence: TGTGCCAGTAGTACCGCGGGAAGGACAGGTGCTTTCTTT. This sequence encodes CASSTAGRTGAFF.

CDR3 sequence: CASSFRQGLNSPLHF. CDR3 in DNA: TGTGCCAGCAGCTTCCGACAGGGACTCAATTCACCCCTCCACTTT. The chain carries TRBV7-8 and TRBJ1-6, with 7 positions matching TRBD1. The CDR3 is 15 amino acids. V shed 3 bases and J 7 bases; nucleotides not matched to a gene: 6. Germline CDR1 and CDR2: SGHVS and FQNEAQ.

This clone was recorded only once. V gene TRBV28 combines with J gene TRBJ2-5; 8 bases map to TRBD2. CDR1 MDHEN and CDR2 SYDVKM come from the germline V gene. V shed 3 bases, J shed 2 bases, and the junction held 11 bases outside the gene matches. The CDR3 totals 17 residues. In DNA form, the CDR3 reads TGTGCCAGCAGTTTGCAGTCGGCGGGGGGATCTCAAGAGACCCAGTACTTC. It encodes CASSLQSAGGSQETQYF.

CDR3 sequence: CASSLAGTTTYGYTF. CDR3 in DNA: TGTGCCAGCAGCTTAGCCGGGACAACAACTTATGGCTACACCTTC. The chain has TRBV7-2 and TRBJ1-2, with a weak D call TRBD1 (6 bases). The CDR3 runs 15 residues. V was trimmed by 0 bases and J by 5 bases, leaving 13 bases between them. The germline CDR1 and CDR2 sequences are SGHTA and FQGNSA.

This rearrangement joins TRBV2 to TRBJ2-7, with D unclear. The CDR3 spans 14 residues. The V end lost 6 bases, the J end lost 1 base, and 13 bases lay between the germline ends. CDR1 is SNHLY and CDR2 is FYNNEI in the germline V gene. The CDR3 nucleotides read TGTGCCAGCAGGCCCGACGCATATTCCTACGAGCAGTACTTC. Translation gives CASRPDAYSYEQYF.

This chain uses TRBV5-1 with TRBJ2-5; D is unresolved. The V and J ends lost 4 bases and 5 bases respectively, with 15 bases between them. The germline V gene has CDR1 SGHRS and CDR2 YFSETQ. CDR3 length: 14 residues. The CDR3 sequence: CASSDLSGGETQYF. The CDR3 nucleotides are TGCGCCAGCAGCGACTTGTCGGGTGGGGAGACCCAGTACTTC.

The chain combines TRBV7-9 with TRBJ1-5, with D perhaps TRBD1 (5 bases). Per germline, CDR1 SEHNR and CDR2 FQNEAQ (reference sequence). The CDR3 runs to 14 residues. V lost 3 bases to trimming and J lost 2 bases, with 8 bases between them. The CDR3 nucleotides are TGTGCCAGCAGCTTGGGACCAGGCAATCAGCCCCAGCATTTT. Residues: CASSLGPGNQPQHF. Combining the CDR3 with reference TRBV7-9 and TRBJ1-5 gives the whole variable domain DTGVSQNPRHKITKRGQNVTFRCDPISEHNRLYWYRQTLGQGPEFLTYFQNEAQLEKSRLLSDRFSAERPKGSFSTLEIQRTEQGDSAMYLCASSLGPGNQPQHFGDGTRLSIL.

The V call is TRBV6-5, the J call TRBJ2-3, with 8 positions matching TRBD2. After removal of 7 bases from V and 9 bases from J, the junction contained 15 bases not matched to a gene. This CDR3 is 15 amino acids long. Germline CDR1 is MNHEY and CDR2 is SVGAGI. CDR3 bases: TGTGCCAGCACCACAAGTAGCGGGGTGGCTGGGACGCAGTATTTT. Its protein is CASTTSSGVAGTQYF.

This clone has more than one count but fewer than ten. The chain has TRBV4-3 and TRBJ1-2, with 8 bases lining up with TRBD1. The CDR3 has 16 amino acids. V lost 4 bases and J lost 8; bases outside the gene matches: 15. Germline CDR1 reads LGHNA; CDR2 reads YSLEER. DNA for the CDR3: TGCGCCAGCAGCCGCCTAACCCGGGACAGGCAAGGCGGCTACACCTTC. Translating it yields CASSRLTRDRQGGYTF.

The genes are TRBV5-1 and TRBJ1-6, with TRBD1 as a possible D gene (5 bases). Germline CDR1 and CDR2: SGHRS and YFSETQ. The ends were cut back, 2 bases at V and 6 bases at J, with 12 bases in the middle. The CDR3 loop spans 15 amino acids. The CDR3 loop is CASSLAGFGNSPLHF. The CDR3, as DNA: TGCGCCAGCAGCTTAGCAGGGTTCGGTAATTCACCCCTCCACTTT. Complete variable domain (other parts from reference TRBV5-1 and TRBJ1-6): KAGVTQTPRYLIKTRGQQVTLSCSPISGHRSVSWYQQTPGQGLQFLFEYFSETQRNKGNFPGRFSGRQFSNSRSEMNVSTLELGDSALYLCASSLAGFGNSPLHFGNGTRLTVT.

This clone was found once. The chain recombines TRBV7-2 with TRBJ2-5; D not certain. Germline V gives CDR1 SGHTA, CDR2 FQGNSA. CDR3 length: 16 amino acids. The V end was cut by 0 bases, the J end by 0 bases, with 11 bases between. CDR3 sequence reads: CASSLAQSWYQETQYF. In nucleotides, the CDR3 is TGTGCCAGCAGCTTAGCGCAGAGTTGGTACCAAGAGACCCAGTACTTC.

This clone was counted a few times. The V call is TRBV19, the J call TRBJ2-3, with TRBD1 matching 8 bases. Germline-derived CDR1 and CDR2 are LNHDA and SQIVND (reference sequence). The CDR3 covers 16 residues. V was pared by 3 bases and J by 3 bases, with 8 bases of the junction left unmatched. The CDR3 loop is CASSMYRGFGTDTQYF. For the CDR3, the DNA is TGTGCCAGTAGTATGTACAGGGGGTTTGGGACAGATACGCAGTATTTT.

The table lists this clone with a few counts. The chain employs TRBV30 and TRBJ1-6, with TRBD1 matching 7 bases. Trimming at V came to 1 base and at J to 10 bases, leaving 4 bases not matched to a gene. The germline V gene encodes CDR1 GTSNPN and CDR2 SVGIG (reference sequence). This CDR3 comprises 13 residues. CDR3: CAWSEAGGSPLHF. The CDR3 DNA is TGTGCCTGGAGTGAGGCAGGGGGATCACCCCTCCACTTT.

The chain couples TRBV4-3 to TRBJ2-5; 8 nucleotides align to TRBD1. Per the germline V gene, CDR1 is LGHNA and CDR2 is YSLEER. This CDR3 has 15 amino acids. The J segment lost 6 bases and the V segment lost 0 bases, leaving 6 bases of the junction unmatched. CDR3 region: CASSQDLGQGKTQYF. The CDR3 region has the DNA TGCGCCAGCAGCCAAGATTTAGGACAGGGAAAGACCCAGTACTTC.